This T cell receptor (beta chain) was sequenced for a study of beta chain features in type 1 diabetes. Study-wide findings and caveats: Whether HLA type affects TCRB rearrangement stayed undetermined in the present work. Patients with type 1 diabetes carried fewer insertions and had more deletions at their VDJ junctions.

Every isolated RNA sample was fully reverse transcribed, so sequencing captured expressed TCRB transcripts. Profiling relied on immunoSEQ multiplex PCR, and the TCRdb table lists in-frame clones only, not all of them. The profile shows fewer than 250,000 clones, more than 9% of them singletons. This CDR3 region has 15 residues. Looked up from germline, CDR1 is SGHNT and CDR2 is YYREEE (reference sequence). V gave up 2 bases and J gave up 2 bases; unmatched junction bases: 5. This clone was recorded a few times. The antigen is unknown. This TCR came from a woman under 30 in good health. The V call is TRBV5-4, the J call TRBJ2-7, with 9 nucleotides matching TRBD1. The sample comprised naive CD4+ T cells from blood. The CDR3 DNA reads TGTGCCAGCAGCTTTTCCGGGACAGGGACCTACGAGCAGTACTTC. As protein: CASSFSGTGTYEQYF.